This T cell receptor beta chain was observed in a study of T cells in tumors after PD-1 blockade. Study-level information: During anti-PD-1 treatment, some patients continued daily vismodegib 150 mg. On average, peripheral blood gave around 110,000 TCR templates and tens of thousands of unique clonotypes.

Remarks on this clone: Antigen: not known.

General observations from the study: Blood contained 35% to 50% of the tumor's TCR clonotypes.

Some clones are missing from TCRdb's copy, which holds only in-frame ones; the method was immunoSEQ multiplex PCR. The sample lists 45,000 to 50,000 clones; around 80% were seen once. The specimen comprised PBMCs, sampled before anti-PD-1 therapy. The TCR sequence derives from a human donor with advanced basal cell or squamous cell carcinoma (not recorded which).

The CDR3 loop reads CASSWTSGSSYNEQFF. The CDR3 DNA is TGTGCCAGCAGCTGGACTAGCGGGAGCTCCTACAATGAGCAGTTCTTC. The rearrangement uses TRBV7-6 and TRBJ2-1; 13 bases agree with TRBD2. V dropped 4 bases and J dropped 0; count of bases not matched to a gene: 0. Germline V gene sequence: CDR1 SGHVS, CDR2 FNYEAQ. The CDR3 extends over 16 amino acids.